The clone carrying this T cell receptor (beta chain) showed up just a few times. Its target is unknown. TCRdb redid the calling of the reads with MiXCR, one entry per CDR3 protein. The sample carries roughly 90,000 distinct CDR3 sequences, around 32% recorded once. The germline CDR1 and CDR2 sequences are SQVTM and ANQGSEA. The CDR3 runs to 13 residues. V was trimmed by 1 base and J by 2 bases, leaving 8 bases between them. This sample was included in a study of T cell repertoires in cytomegalovirus infection. Study-level points and caveats: HLA-C-restricted CMV clonotypes gave the most frequent clonotype in two of eight donors. Based on cumulative public TCR beta family frequency, carriers of CMV plus the relevant HLA were identified.

The TCR originated in a human donor in good health (CMV status not recorded). Some clones in this sample may be carry-over from other donors' samples. Source: CD8+ T cells from cultured PBMCs, taken from culture after CMV antigen stimulation. The rearrangement links TRBV29-1 to TRBJ1-2; D ambiguous. CDR3 region: CSVEGTQNYGYTF. The CDR3 DNA is TGCAGCGTTGAAGGGACTCAGAACTATGGCTACACCTTC.